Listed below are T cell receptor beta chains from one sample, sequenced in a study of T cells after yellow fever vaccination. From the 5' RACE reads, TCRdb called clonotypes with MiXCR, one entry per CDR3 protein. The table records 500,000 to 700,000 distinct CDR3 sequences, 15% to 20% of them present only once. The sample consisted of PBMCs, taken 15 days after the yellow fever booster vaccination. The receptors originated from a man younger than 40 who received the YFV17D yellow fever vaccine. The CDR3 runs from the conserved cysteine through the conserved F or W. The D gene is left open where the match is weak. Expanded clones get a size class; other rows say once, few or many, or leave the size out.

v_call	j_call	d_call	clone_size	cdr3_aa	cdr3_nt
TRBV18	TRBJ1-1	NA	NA	CASSPPIRHVNTEAFF	TGTGCCAGCTCACCACCGATTAGGCATGTGAACACTGAGGCTTTCTTT
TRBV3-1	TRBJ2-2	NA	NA	CASSQASVRNTGELFF	TGTGCCAGCAGCCAAGCCTCCGTAAGGAACACCGGGGAGCTGTTTTTT
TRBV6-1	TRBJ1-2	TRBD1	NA	CASSPTEQGYGYTF	TGTGCCAGCAGCCCGACAGAACAGGGGTATGGCTACACCTTC
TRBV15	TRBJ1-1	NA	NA	CATSTGRNTEAFF	TGTGCCACCAGCACCGGACGTAACACTGAAGCTTTCTTT
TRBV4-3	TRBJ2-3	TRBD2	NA	CASSRQRGGSYTDTQYF	TGCGCCAGCAGCCGACAAAGGGGCGGGAGTTACACAGATACGCAGTATTTT
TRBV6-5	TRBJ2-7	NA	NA	CASSYSAGGTYSYEQYF	TGTGCCAGCAGTTACTCGGCGGGCGGGACCTACTCCTACGAGCAGTACTTC
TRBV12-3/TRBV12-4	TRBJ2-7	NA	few	CASSSSRQFPYEQYF	TGTGCCAGCAGTTCATCGCGACAGTTTCCGTACGAGCAGTACTTC
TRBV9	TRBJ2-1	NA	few	CASSLWGGGVGDEQFF	TGTGCCAGCAGCCTCTGGGGAGGCGGGGTAGGCGATGAGCAGTTCTTC
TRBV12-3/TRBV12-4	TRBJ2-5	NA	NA	CASSLRLRETQYF	TGTGCCAGCAGTCTCCGACTGAGGGAGACCCAGTACTTC
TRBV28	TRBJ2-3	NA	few	CASGSGKSDTQYF	TGTGCCAGCGGATCGGGCAAATCAGATACGCAGTATTTT
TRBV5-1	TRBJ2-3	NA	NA	CASSLEDQRTDTQYF	TGCGCCAGCAGCTTGGAGGACCAACGCACAGATACGCAGTATTTT
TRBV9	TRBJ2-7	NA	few	CASSVAPSVSSYEQYF	TGTGCCAGCAGCGTAGCCCCGAGCGTGAGCTCCTACGAGCAGTACTTC
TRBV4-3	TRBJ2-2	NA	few	CASSHLGNGELFF	TGCGCCAGCAGCCATCTTGGGAACGGGGAGCTGTTTTTT